This is a list of T cell receptor beta chains from one sample in a study of blood T cell repertoires in COVID-19. Produced via immunoSEQ multiplex PCR; TCRdb's table is partial and in-frame only. Of roughly 150,000 clones listed, approximately 90% were seen once; the top ten hold over 4.5%. Sequenced input: peripheral blood. The receptors shown here come from a human donor in a cohort sampled during active COVID-19. The CDR3 runs from the conserved cysteine through the conserved F or W. The order of the fields is clone size, D gene, V gene, J gene, CDR3 DNA, CDR3 protein. D genes are given only for firm matches. Size is stated for part of the rows, as once, few or many counts, or as a class when the clone is expanded.

>-|TRBD1|TRBV7-9|TRBJ1-2
TGTGCCAGCAGCGCGGGGACAGGGTCTATCTATGGCTACACCTTC
CASSAGTGSIYGYTF
>-|TRBD2|TRBV28|TRBJ2-7
TGTGCCAGCGGAGGGACTAGCGGGGCCTACGAGCAGTACTTC
CASGGTSGAYEQYF
>-|TRBD1|TRBV6-2/TRBV6-3|TRBJ1-4
TGTGCCAGCAGTTACTCCGGACAGGGTGGAGAAAAACTGTTTTTT
CASSYSGQGGEKLFF
>-|-|TRBV9|TRBJ1-1
TGTGCCAGCAGCCCAACAGACGCCCGTGAAGCTTTCTTT
CASSPTDAREAFF
>-|TRBD2|TRBV6-1|TRBJ2-3
TGTGCCAGCAGTGTGTCTAGCGGGAGTGCGGCAGATACGCAGTATTTT
CASSVSSGSAADTQYF
>-|-|TRBV19|TRBJ1-5
TGTGCCAGTAGTATGTCCACAGAAGCGGGAAATCAGCCCCAGCATTTT
CASSMSTEAGNQPQHF
>-|TRBD2|TRBV3-1/TRBV3-2|TRBJ2-3
TGTGCCAGCAGCCGACTAGCGGGGGGGCCAAGAGATACGCAGTATTTT
CASSRLAGGPRDTQYF
>few|-|TRBV28|TRBJ2-7
TGTGCCACCAAACCGACGGGTAAGACTGGCGAGCAGTACTTC
CATKPTGKTGEQYF
>-|TRBD1|TRBV5-1|TRBJ2-5
TGCGCCAGCAGCCAGTACGGGGGACAGGGGTCGGAGACCCAGTACTTC
CASSQYGGQGSETQYF
>-|-|TRBV5-6|TRBJ2-2
TGTGCCAGCAGCAGGGGACATTCGCCCGGGGAGCTGTTTTTT
CASSRGHSPGELFF
>-|-|TRBV7-2|TRBJ2-7
TGTGCCAGCAGCCCCTGGGGAAGGGGGGGCGACGAGCAGTACTTC
CASSPWGRGGDEQYF
>-|-|TRBV27|TRBJ2-7
TGTGCCAGCAGTAGAGGTCACGAGCAGTACTTC
CASSRGHEQYF
>-|-|TRBV3-1/TRBV3-2|TRBJ1-3
TGTGCCAGCAGCCAAGGGGTGCAGGGTCACACCATATATTTT
CASSQGVQGHTIYF
>once|-|TRBV5-1|TRBJ2-5
TGCGCCAGCAGCTTGGGACAGGTACAAGAGACCCAGTACTTC
CASSLGQVQETQYF
>-|TRBD2|TRBV28|TRBJ2-7
TGTGCCAGCAGTTTAGACTTACTAGCGGGAGGCTTCTCCTACGAGCAGTACTTC
CASSLDLLAGGFSYEQYF
>-|-|TRBV2|TRBJ2-7
TGTGCCAGCACTCCCCGGAGACCCTCCTACGAGCAGTACTTC
CASTPRRPSYEQYF